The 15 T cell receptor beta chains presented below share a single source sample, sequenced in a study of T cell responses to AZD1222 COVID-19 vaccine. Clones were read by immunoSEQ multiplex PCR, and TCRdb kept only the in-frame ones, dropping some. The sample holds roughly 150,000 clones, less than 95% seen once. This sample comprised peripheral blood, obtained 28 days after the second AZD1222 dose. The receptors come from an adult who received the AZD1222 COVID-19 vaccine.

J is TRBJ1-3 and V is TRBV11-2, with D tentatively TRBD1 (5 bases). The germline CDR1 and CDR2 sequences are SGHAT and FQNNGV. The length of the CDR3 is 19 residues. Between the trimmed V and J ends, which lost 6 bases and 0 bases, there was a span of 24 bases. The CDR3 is CASRPTGFRLLRSGNTIYF. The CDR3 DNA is TGTGCCAGCAGACCTACAGGCTTTAGACTGCTTCGCTCTGGAAACACCATATATTTT.

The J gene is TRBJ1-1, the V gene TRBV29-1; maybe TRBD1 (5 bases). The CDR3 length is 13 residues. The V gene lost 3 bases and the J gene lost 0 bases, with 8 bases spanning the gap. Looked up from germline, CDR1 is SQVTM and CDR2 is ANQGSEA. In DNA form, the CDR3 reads TGCAGCGTTGATCAGGGATTGAACACTGAAGCTTTCTTT. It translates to CSVDQGLNTEAFF.

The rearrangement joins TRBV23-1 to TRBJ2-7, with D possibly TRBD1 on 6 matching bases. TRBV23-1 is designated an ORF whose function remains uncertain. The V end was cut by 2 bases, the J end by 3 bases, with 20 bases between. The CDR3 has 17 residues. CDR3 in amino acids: CASSQPIHRVWGYEQYF. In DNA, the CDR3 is TGCGCCAGCAGTCAACCAATCCACAGGGTGTGGGGCTACGAGCAGTACTTC.

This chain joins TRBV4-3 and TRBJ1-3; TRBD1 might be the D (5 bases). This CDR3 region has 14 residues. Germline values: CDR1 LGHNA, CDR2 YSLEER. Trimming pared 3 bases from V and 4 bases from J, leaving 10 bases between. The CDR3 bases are TGCGCCAGCAGCCAGCAGGGTTGGGGAAACACCATATATTTT. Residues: CASSQQGWGNTIYF.

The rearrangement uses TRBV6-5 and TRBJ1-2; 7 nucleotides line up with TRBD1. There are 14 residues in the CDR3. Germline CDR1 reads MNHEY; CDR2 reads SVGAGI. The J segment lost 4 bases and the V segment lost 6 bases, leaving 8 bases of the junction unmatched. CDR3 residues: CASSLQGFSYGYTF. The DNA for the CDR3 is TGTGCCAGCAGCTTACAGGGGTTCAGCTATGGCTACACCTTC.

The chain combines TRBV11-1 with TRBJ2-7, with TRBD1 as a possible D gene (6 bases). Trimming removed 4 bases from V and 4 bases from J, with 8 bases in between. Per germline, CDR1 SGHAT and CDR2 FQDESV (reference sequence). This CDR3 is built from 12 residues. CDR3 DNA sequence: TGTGCCAGCAGCTCACAGGGTTACGAGCAGTACTTC. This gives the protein CASSSQGYEQYF.

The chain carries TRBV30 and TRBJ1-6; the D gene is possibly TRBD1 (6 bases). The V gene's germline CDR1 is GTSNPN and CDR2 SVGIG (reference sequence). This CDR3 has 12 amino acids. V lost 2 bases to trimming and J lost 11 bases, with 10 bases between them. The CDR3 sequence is CAWSSGTPPLHF. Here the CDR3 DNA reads TGTGCCTGGAGTTCGGGGACACCACCCCTCCACTTT.

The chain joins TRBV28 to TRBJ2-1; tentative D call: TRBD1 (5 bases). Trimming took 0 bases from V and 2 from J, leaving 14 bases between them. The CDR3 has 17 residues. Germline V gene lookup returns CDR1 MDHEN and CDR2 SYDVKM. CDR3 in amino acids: CASSLWLYRLAYNEQFF. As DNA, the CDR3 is TGTGCCAGCAGTTTATGGTTGTACAGGTTAGCCTACAATGAGCAGTTCTTC.

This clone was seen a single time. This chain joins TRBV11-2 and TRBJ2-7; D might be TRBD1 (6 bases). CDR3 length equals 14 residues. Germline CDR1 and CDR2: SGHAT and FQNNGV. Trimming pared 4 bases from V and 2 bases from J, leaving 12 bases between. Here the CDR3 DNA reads TGTGCCAGCAGCTATGGGGGCAGGCCCTACGAGCAGTACTTC. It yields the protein CASSYGGRPYEQYF.

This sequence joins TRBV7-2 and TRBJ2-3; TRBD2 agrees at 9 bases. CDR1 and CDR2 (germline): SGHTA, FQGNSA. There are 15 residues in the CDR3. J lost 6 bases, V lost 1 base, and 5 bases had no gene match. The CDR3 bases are TGTGCCAGCAGCTTAGATGGCGGGGGGGCCGATACGCAGTATTTT. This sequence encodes CASSLDGGGADTQYF.

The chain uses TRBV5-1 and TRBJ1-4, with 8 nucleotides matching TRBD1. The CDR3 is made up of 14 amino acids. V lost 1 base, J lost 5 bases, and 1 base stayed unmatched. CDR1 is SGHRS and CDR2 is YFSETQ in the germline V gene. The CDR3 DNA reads TGCGCCAGCAGCTTGCGGGACAGGAATGAAAAACTGTTTTTT. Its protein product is CASSLRDRNEKLFF.

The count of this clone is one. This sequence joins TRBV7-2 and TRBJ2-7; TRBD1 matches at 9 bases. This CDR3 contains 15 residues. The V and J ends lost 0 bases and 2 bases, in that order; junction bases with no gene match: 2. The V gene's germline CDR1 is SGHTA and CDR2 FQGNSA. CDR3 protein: CASSLAGTGTYEQYF. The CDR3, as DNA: TGTGCCAGCAGCTTAGCCGGGACAGGGACCTACGAGCAGTACTTC.

Here the CDR3 reads CAWKPLGGGNKNIQYF. As DNA, the CDR3 is TGTGCCTGGAAACCTTTGGGGGGGGGCAACAAAAACATTCAGTACTTC. The chain recombines TRBV30 with TRBJ2-4; possibly TRBD2 for D (7 bases). V lost 4 bases and J lost 3, with 19 bases in between. The CDR3 totals 16 residues. Germline V gives CDR1 GTSNPN, CDR2 SVGIG (reference sequence). The whole variable domain, remainder taken from reference TRBV30 and TRBJ2-4, is SQTIHQWPATLVQPVGSPLSLECTVEGTSNPNLYWYRQAAGRGLQLLFYSVGIGQISSEVPQNLSASRPQDRQFILSSKKLLLSDSGFYLCAWKPLGGGNKNIQYFGAGTRLSVL.

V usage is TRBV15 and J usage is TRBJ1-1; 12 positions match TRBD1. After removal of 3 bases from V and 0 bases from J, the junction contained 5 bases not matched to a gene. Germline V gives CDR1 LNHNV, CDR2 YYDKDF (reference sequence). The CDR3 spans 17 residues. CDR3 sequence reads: CATSRGGTGGVNTEAFF. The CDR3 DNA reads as TGTGCCACCAGCAGGGGCGGGACAGGGGGCGTGAACACTGAAGCTTTCTTT. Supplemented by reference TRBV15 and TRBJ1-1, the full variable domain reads DAMVIQNPRYQVTQFGKPVTLSCSQTLNHNVMYWYQQKSSQAPKLLFHYYDKDFNNEADTPDNFQSRRPNTSFCFLDIRSPGLGDTAMYLCATSRGGTGGVNTEAFFGQGTRLTVV.

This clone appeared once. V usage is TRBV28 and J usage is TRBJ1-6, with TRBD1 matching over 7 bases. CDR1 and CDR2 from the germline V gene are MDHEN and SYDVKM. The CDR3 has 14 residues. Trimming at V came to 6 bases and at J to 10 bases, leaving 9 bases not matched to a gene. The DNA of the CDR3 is TGTGCCAGCAGCGAACAGGGGAATAGGTCACCCCTCCACTTT. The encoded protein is CASSEQGNRSPLHF. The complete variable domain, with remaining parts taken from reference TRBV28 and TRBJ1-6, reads DVKVTQSSRYLVKRTGEKVFLECVQDMDHENMFWYRQDPGLGLRLIYFSYDVKMKEKGDIPEGYSVSREKKERFSLILESASTNQTSMYLCASSEQGNRSPLHFGNGTRLTVT.